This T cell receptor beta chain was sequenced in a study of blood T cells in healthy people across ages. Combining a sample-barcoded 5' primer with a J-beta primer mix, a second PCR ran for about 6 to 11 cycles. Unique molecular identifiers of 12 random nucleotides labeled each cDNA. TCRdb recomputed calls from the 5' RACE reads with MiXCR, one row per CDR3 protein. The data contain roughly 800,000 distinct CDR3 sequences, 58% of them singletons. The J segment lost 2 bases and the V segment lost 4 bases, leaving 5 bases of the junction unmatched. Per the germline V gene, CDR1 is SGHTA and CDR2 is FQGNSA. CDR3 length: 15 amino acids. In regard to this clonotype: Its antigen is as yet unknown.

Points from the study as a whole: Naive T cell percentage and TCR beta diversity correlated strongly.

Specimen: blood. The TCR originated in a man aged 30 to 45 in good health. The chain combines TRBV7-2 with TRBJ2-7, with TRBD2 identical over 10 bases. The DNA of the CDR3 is TGTGCCAGCAGCTATACTAGCGGGGCAACCTACGAGCAGTACTTC. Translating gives CASSYTSGATYEQYF.